This is a list of T cell receptor beta chains from one sample in a study of CD8 T cells in ankylosing spondylitis. TCRdb recomputed calls from the 5' RACE reads with MiXCR, one row per CDR3 protein. This sample has roughly 700,000 distinct CDR3 sequences, with around 17% found just once. Material for sequencing was blood, either unsorted or a sorted T cell fraction (not recorded which). These receptors all stem from a male donor with ankylosing spondylitis. CDR3s include the opening cysteine and the closing phenylalanine or tryptophan. A D gene is named only where the DNA matches it firmly. Size is stated for part of the rows, as once, few or many counts, or as a class when the clone is expanded.

abundance: NA
j_gene: TRBJ2-4
d_gene: TRBD2
v_gene: TRBV20-1
CDR3nt: TGCAGTGCTAGAGATACGGGAGGGCCTGTCAAAAACATTCAGTACTTC
CDR3aa: CSARDTGGPVKNIQYF

abundance: NA
j_gene: TRBJ2-7
d_gene: NA
v_gene: TRBV11-3
CDR3nt: TGTGCCAGCAGCCCTAGGGTATATGCCTACGAGCAGTACTTC
CDR3aa: CASSPRVYAYEQYF

abundance: NA
j_gene: TRBJ2-1
d_gene: NA
v_gene: TRBV5-6
CDR3nt: TGTGCCAGCAGATTCCGATTCAATGAGCAGTTCTTC
CDR3aa: CASRFRFNEQFF

abundance: NA
j_gene: TRBJ1-1
d_gene: TRBD1
v_gene: TRBV15
CDR3nt: TGTGCCACCAGGCACAGGGGAGCCACTGAAGCTTTCTTT
CDR3aa: CATRHRGATEAFF

abundance: NA
j_gene: TRBJ2-2
d_gene: TRBD2
v_gene: TRBV12-3/TRBV12-4
CDR3nt: TGTGCCAGCAGTTTCAATAGCGGGGGTACCGGGGAGCTGTTTTTT
CDR3aa: CASSFNSGGTGELFF

abundance: few
j_gene: TRBJ2-1
d_gene: TRBD2
v_gene: TRBV25-1
CDR3nt: TGTGCCAGCAGTGGTGAGGCGGGACTAGAAAGGAATGAGCAGTTCTTC
CDR3aa: CASSGEAGLERNEQFF

abundance: NA
j_gene: TRBJ1-4
d_gene: NA
v_gene: TRBV20-1
CDR3nt: TGCAGTGCCAGGAATTGGGGTAATGAAAAACTGTTTTTT
CDR3aa: CSARNWGNEKLFF

abundance: many
j_gene: TRBJ2-5
d_gene: TRBD2
v_gene: TRBV10-3
CDR3nt: TGTGCCACCACGATTGGGACTACTAAACCCGAGACCCAGTACTTC
CDR3aa: CATTIGTTKPETQYF

abundance: NA
j_gene: TRBJ1-1
d_gene: TRBD1
v_gene: TRBV7-9
CDR3nt: TGTGCCAGCAGCGGGGGGACAGGGGGGAACACTGAAGCTTTCTTT
CDR3aa: CASSGGTGGNTEAFF

abundance: NA
j_gene: TRBJ2-5
d_gene: NA
v_gene: TRBV7-8
CDR3nt: TGTGCCAGCAGCTTTGAGTCGGGGGCCGCCCAGTACTTC
CDR3aa: CASSFESGAAQYF